Below, 3 T cell receptor beta chains from the same sample are listed, as sequenced in a study of shared clonotypes between healthy human individuals. The protocol was immunoSEQ multiplex PCR, while the TCRdb copy is restricted to in-frame clones and leaves out a portion. The data show nearly 2 million clones, around 96% seen once. Terminally differentiated effector memory CD45RA+ cells were left out of the naive CD8 fraction, which was CD45RO-negative and positively selected for CCR7. The material sequenced was naive CD8+ T cells sorted from blood. These receptors originate from a man between 18 and 29 years old in good health.

The rearrangement links TRBV30 to TRBJ2-7; D gene uncertain. CDR1 and CDR2 (germline): GTSNPN, SVGIG (reference sequence). Trimming left V 5 bases short and J 2 bases short, with 10 bases between. The CDR3 consists of 12 residues. The CDR3 spells CAWALVAYEQYF. Here the CDR3 DNA reads TGTGCCTGGGCCCTCGTTGCCTACGAGCAGTACTTC.

This rearrangement joins TRBV29-1 to TRBJ2-1; D gene ambiguous. CDR1 and CDR2 from the germline V gene are SQVTM and ANQGSEA. Trimming stripped 0 bases from V and 7 bases from J, with 7 bases between. The CDR3 consists of 12 residues. CDR3 bases: TGCAGCGTTGAAGACCTCGAAAATGAGCAGTTCTTC. Protein sequence: CSVEDLENEQFF.

J is TRBJ1-1 and V is TRBV27, with no clear D. The germline V gene encodes CDR1 MNHEY and CDR2 SMNVEV (reference sequence). The CDR3 length is 13 residues. Trimming shortened V by 10 bases and J by 3 bases, and 15 bases separated the two germline ends. The CDR3 DNA follows: TGTGCCACCTCGGTTGACAAGTACACTGAAGCTTTCTTT. As protein: CATSVDKYTEAFF.